This TCR beta chain was obtained from a study of blood T cell repertoires in COVID-19 (dated by TCRdb to 2020 to 2021). Concerning the study at large: Samples covering the acute and convalescent phases of COVID-19 were provided by collaborators in the United States, Italy and Spain. Samples were obtained from the ongoing ImmuneRACE study (first 160 participants) and from about 1,300 subjects provided by 6 global collaborators. The repertoires were released in a freely available public database intended as a resource for research on the immune response to SARS-CoV-2. The material from the prospective study consisted of cDNA or gDNA derived from T cells, B-cell-depleted T cells, or PBMCs. Deeply sampled blood TCRbeta repertoires from subjects exposed to, actively infected with, or recovered from COVID-19 were included in the dataset. The sample metadata nearly always contained a de-identified subject ID, COVID-19 status, age in years and sex. Where available, HLA class I and class II types were obtained from metadata supplied by the sample provider rather than from assay-based typing.

Each collaborating institution followed its own protocols to collect whole blood in K2EDTA tubes. Collaborator samples were shipped for TCRbeta analysis as frozen whole blood, isolated PBMCs, or DNA extracted from either sample type. TCRbeta CDR3 regions were amplified from genomic DNA by means of the immunoSEQ Assay, a bias-controlled multiplex PCR. The study's own analysis went as follows. The number of nucleated cells in each sample was estimated from the amplification of reference gene primers within the assay. Sequence reads were collapsed and filtered to measure the absolute abundance of every unique TCRbeta CDR3 rearrangement. Productive Simpson clonality was computed per sample as the square root of Simpson's diversity index over productive rearrangements. Held by TCRdb, this immuneACCESS table contains in-frame sequences only and omits some clones. Under half of the omission traces to an unresolved V gene where checked; the cause of the rest is unknown. From that table come the V and J calls and clone size; the DNA was used to work out D and trimming. This sample lists about 230,000 clones; 65% to 90% were detected once. The ten biggest clones cover about 7.4% of the sample.

On this clone: Its antigen remains undetermined. Within one base of it there is no much larger clone, and no base qualities were kept.

The paper's findings and limits, for the study overall: How much clinical and demographic metadata was included differed by source and by participant, and the metadata was provided uncurated.

This sequence was found in a woman in her forties or fifties with acute or convalescent COVID-19. Sequencing was carried out using peripheral blood.

The CDR3 protein is CSVKGSTNEKLFF. The DNA reads TGCAGCGTTAAAGGGAGCACTAATGAAAAACTGTTTTTT. The rearrangement joined TRBV29-1 to TRBJ1-4, with the D gene too uncertain to name. Sequences SQVTM (CDR1) and ANQGSEA (CDR2) are obtained from the germline V gene. The CDR3, cysteine through phenylalanine, is 13 amino acids long. CDR3 DNA only is kept here, 39 bases in frame from base 1. V is pared back by 5 bases and J by 2 bases, with 9 bases lying between the germline termini.